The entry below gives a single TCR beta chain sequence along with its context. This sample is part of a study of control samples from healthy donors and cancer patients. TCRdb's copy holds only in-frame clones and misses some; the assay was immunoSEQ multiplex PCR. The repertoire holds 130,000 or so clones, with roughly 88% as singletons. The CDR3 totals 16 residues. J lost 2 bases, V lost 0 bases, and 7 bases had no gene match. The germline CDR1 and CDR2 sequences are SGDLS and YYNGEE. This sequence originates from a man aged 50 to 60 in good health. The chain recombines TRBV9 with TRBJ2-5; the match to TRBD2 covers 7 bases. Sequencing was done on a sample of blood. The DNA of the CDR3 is TGTGCCAGCAGCGTAGGGGAGGGGACCTTTCAAGAGACCCAGTACTTC. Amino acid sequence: CASSVGEGTFQETQYF.